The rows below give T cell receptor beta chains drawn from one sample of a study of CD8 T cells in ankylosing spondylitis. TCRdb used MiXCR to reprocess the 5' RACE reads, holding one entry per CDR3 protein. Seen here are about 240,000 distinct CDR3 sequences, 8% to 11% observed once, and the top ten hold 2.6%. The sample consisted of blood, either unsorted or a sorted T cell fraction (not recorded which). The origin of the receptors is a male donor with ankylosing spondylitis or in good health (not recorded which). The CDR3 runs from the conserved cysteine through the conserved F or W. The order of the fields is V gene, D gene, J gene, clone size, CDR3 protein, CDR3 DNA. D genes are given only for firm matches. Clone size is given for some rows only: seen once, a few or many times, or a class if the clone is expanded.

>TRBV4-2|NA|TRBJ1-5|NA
CASSQPGQSNQPQHF
TGTGCCAGCAGCCAACCCGGACAGAGCAATCAGCCCCAGCATTTT
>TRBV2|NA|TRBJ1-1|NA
CASSDQGGNTEAFF
TGTGCCAGCAGTGATCAGGGCGGGAACACTGAAGCTTTCTTT
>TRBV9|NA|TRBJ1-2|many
CASSAVASGISNYGYTF
TGTGCCAGCAGCGCAGTAGCCTCCGGGATCTCCAACTATGGCTACACCTTC
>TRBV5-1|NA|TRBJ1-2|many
CASSLNEGQVGYGYTF
TGCGCCAGCAGCTTGAACGAGGGCCAGGTGGGCTATGGCTACACCTTC
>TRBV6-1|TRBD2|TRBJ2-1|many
CASTWTSGGPYNEQFF
TGTGCCAGCACGTGGACTAGCGGGGGACCTTACAATGAGCAGTTCTTC
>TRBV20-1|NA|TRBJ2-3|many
CSAPTGAEEIDTQYF
TGCAGTGCCCCCACTGGCGCAGAGGAAATAGATACGCAGTATTTT
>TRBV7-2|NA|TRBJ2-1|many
CASSSWAALNNEQFF
TGTGCCAGCAGCTCTTGGGCCGCTCTGAACAATGAGCAGTTCTTC
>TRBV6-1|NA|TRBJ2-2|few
CASSEVWNTGELFF
TGTGCCAGCAGTGAAGTCTGGAACACCGGGGAGCTGTTTTTT
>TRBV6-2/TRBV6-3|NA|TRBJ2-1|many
CASSYSRPEGLRNEQFF
TGTGCCAGCAGTTACTCGCGACCCGAAGGATTAAGGAATGAGCAGTTCTTC
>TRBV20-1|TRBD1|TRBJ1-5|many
CSASTGAQPQHF
TGCAGTGCTAGCACAGGGGCGCAGCCCCAGCATTTT
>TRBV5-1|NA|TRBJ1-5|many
CASRSDSNQPQHF
TGCGCCAGCCGATCGGATAGCAATCAGCCCCAGCATTTT
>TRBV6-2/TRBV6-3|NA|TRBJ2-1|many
CASRASGNNEQFF
TGTGCCAGCAGGGCCTCGGGGAACAATGAGCAGTTCTTC
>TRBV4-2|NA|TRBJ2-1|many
CASSQELVYNEQFF
TGTGCCAGCAGCCAAGAATTAGTCTACAATGAGCAGTTCTTC
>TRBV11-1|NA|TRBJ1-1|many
CASSLPGAPPEAFF
TGTGCCAGCAGCTTACCGGGGGCTCCTCCTGAAGCTTTCTTT
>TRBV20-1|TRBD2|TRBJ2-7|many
CSVPTSGRFPRYEQYF
TGCAGTGTTCCGACTAGCGGGAGGTTCCCCCGTTACGAGCAGTACTTC
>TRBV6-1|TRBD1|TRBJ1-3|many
CASTDRGGSNTIYF
TGTGCCAGCACCGACCGAGGGGGCTCAAACACCATATATTTT
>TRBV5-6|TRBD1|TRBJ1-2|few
CASSEGQGAVYRGYTF
TGTGCCAGCAGCGAGGGACAGGGGGCGGTATATCGCGGCTACACCTTC
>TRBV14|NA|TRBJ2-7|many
CASRSPGRVVYEQYF
TGTGCCAGCAGATCTCCGGGCAGGGTAGTCTACGAGCAGTACTTC
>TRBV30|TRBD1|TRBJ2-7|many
CAWSPDRVQFEQYF
TGTGCCTGGAGTCCCGACAGGGTTCAATTCGAGCAGTACTTC
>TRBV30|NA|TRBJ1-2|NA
CAWSVTRGPYGYTF
TGTGCCTGGAGTGTAACTCGGGGCCCGTATGGCTACACCTTC
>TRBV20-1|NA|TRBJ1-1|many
CSARDRPNTEAFF
TGCAGTGCTAGAGATCGCCCGAACACTGAAGCTTTCTTT
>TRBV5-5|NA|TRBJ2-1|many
CASSLVAAGLYNEQFF
TGTGCCAGCAGCTTGGTGGCTGCGGGCCTTTACAATGAGCAGTTCTTC
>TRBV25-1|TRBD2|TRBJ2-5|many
CASRRSGGAQETQYF
TGTGCCAGCAGGAGAAGCGGGGGAGCCCAAGAGACCCAGTACTTC
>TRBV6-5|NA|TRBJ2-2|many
CASSYALIGELFF
TGTGCCAGCAGTTACGCCCTAATCGGGGAGCTGTTTTTT
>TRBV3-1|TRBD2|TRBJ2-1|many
CASSPIGAAGGSSYNEQFF
TGTGCCAGCAGCCCAATAGGGGCAGCGGGGGGCAGCTCCTACAATGAGCAGTTCTTC
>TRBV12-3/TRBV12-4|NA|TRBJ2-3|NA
CASSPRGAPADTQYF
TGTGCCAGCAGTCCCCGAGGGGCTCCGGCAGATACGCAGTATTTT
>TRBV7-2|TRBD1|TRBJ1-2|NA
CASSWTGPVAYGYTF
TGTGCCAGCAGCTGGACAGGGCCAGTTGCATATGGCTACACCTTC
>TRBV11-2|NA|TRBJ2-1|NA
CASSGGGATYNEQFF
TGTGCCAGCAGTGGGGGCGGGGCAACCTACAATGAGCAGTTCTTC
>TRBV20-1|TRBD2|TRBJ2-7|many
CSARDWTSGGTYEQYF
TGCAGTGCTAGAGATTGGACTAGCGGGGGGACCTACGAGCAGTACTTC
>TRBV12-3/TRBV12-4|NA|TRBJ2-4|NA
CASSFSGAAKNIQYF
TGTGCCAGCAGTTTTTCAGGGGCAGCCAAAAACATTCAGTACTTC
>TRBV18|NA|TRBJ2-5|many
CASSPEETQYF
TGTGCCAGCAGTCCCGAAGAGACCCAGTACTTC
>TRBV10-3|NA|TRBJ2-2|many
CAIGDGGGELFF
TGTGCCATCGGGGACGGAGGCGGGGAGCTGTTTTTT
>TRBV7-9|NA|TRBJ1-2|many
CASSPATGLANYGYTF
TGTGCCAGCAGCCCAGCCACAGGACTAGCTAACTATGGCTACACCTTC
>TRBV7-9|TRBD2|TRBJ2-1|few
CASSRLAGGNNEQFF
TGTGCCAGCAGCCGCCTAGCGGGGGGAAACAATGAGCAGTTCTTC
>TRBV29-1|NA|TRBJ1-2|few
CSVGGVLDYGYTF
TGCAGCGTTGGTGGGGTCCTTGACTATGGCTACACCTTC
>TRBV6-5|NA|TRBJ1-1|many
CASSFLIRETANTEAFF
TGTGCCAGCAGCTTTCTCATCCGCGAGACAGCGAACACTGAAGCTTTCTTT
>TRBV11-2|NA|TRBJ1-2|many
CASSPGGSYGYTF
TGTGCCAGCAGCCCTGGGGGCTCCTATGGCTACACCTTC
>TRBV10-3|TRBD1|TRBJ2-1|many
CAISDQQGAIEQFF
TGTGCCATCAGTGACCAACAGGGGGCCATTGAGCAGTTCTTC
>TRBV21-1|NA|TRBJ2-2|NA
CASSARLATITGELFF
TGTGCCAGCAGCGCCCGACTAGCGACAATAACCGGGGAGCTGTTTTTT
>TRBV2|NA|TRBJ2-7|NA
CASRESSYEQYF
TGTGCCAGCAGAGAAAGCTCCTACGAGCAGTACTTC
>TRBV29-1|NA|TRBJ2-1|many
CSVASPGDNEQFF
TGCAGCGTTGCAAGCCCGGGTGACAATGAGCAGTTCTTC
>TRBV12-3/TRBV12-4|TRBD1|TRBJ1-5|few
CASSSTGGPNQPQHF
TGTGCCAGCAGTTCCACAGGGGGACCCAATCAGCCCCAGCATTTT
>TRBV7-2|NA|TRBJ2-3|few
CASSLSRLPDTQYF
TGTGCCAGCAGCTTATCGCGCCTCCCAGATACGCAGTATTTT
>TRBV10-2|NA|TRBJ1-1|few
CASSDYWTEAFF
TGCGCCAGCAGTGATTACTGGACTGAAGCTTTCTTT
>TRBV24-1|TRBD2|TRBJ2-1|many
CATSGTSASSSYNEQFF
TGTGCCACCTCCGGGACTAGCGCCTCGAGCTCCTACAATGAGCAGTTCTTC
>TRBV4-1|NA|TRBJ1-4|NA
CASSQGGGDSEKLFF
TGCGCCAGCAGCCAGGGCGGGGGGGATAGTGAAAAACTGTTTTTT
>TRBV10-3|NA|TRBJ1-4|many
CAISGSTTPREKLFF
TGTGCCATCAGTGGATCCACCACTCCCCGGGAAAAACTGTTTTTT
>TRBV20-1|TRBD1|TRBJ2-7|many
CSANDRDRLEQYF
TGCAGTGCGAACGACAGGGACCGACTCGAGCAGTACTTC
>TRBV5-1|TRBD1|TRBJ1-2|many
CASSLTGPTYGYTF
TGCGCCAGCAGCCTGACAGGGCCTACCTATGGCTACACCTTC
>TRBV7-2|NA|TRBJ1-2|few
CASSSGWSYGYTF
TGTGCCAGCTCATCAGGTTGGAGCTATGGCTACACCTTC
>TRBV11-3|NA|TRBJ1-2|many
CASSLVGSQQGLGDGYTF
TGTGCCAGCAGCTTAGTGGGGAGTCAACAGGGACTTGGGGATGGCTACACCTTC
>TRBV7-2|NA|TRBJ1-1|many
CASSLATGAVAAAFF
TGTGCCAGCAGCTTAGCGACGGGGGCGGTTGCGGCGGCTTTCTTT
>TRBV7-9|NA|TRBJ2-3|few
CASSGTPDFTDTQYF
TGTGCCAGCAGCGGGACCCCGGACTTCACAGATACGCAGTATTTT
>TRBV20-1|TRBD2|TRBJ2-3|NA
CSALGTSSLDTQYF
TGCAGTGCGCTAGGGACTAGCTCTTTGGATACGCAGTATTTT
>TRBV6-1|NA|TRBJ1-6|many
CASKAGEGSPLHF
TGTGCCAGCAAGGCAGGGGAAGGTTCACCCCTCCACTTT
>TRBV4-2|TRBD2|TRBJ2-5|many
CASSPLAGEQGETQYF
TGTGCCAGCAGCCCGCTAGCGGGAGAACAGGGAGAGACCCAGTACTTC
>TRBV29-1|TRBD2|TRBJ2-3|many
CSVEFLAGAPGIVSTDTQYF
TGCAGCGTTGAATTCCTAGCGGGGGCCCCAGGGATAGTGAGCACAGATACGCAGTATTTT
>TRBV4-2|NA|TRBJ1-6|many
CASSQDENSPLHF
TGTGCCAGCAGCCAAGATGAGAATTCACCCCTCCACTTT
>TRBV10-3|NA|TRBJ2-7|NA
CAIRDPAGLSSEQYF
TGTGCCATCAGAGACCCAGCGGGTTTATCAAGCGAGCAGTACTTC
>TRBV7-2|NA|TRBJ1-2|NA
CASSSYLHGRGSYGYTF
TGTGCCAGCAGCTCATATTTACATGGCAGGGGAAGCTATGGCTACACCTTC